This T cell receptor (beta chain) was profiled in a study of blood T cell repertoires in COVID-19. At the level of the study: Both acute and convalescent COVID-19 samples were obtained from the United States, Italy and Spain. In each case, the material was cDNA or gDNA derived from T cells, B-cell-depleted T cells, or PBMCs.

Per the original methods: How many nucleated cells were present was estimated from reference gene primer amplification. Clones were read by immunoSEQ multiplex PCR, and TCRdb kept only the in-frame ones, dropping some. Clonal size and the V and J genes are those of that table, whereas D and trimming came from the DNA. Among some 150,000 clones listed, approximately 86% were seen once. The source of this sequence is a man aged 65 to 79 with acute or convalescent COVID-19. Sequenced input: peripheral blood.

The CDR3 region is CASSQEEEGPQHF. The CDR3 bases are TGTGCCAGCAGCCAAGAAGAAGAGGGGCCCCAGCATTTT. The chain carries TRBV3-1 (or the pseudogene TRBV3-2) and TRBJ1-5, with no clear D. CDR3 size: 13 residues. Trimming removed 0 bases from V and 9 bases from J, with 9 bases in between. Germline V lookup: CDR1 LGHDT, CDR2 YNNKEL (reference sequence).